The rows below give T cell receptor beta chains drawn from one sample of a study of T-cell memory formation after mild COVID-19. TCRdb independently ran MiXCR on the 5' RACE reads; one entry per CDR3 protein. Among 400,000 to 500,000 distinct CDR3 sequences listed, about 20% were seen once. The material sequenced was PBMCs or a T cell subset sorted from them (not recorded which). The receptor source for this set is an adult woman who had mild COVID-19 (a few samples of this study predate the infection). Cell type and time point are not known. CDR3s include the opening cysteine and the closing phenylalanine or tryptophan. The D gene is left open where the match is weak. The size entry is marked missing in some rows and otherwise reads once, few, many or a size class.

j_call v_call clone_size d_call cdr3_aa cdr3_nt
TRBJ2-3 TRBV18 . . CASSPRSDGTQYF TGTGCCAGCTCACCACGAAGCGACGGAACGCAGTATTTT
TRBJ2-3 TRBV7-8 few TRBD1 CASSLNRGRSDTQYF TGTGCCAGCAGCTTGAACAGGGGGCGGTCAGATACGCAGTATTTT
TRBJ1-1 TRBV3-1 . . CASSQDQGRTEAFF TGTGCCAGCAGCCAAGATCAGGGGCGGACTGAAGCTTTCTTT
TRBJ1-4 TRBV20-1 . TRBD1 CSARSPLLRGPTNEKLFF TGCAGTGCTAGATCACCGCTGCTCAGGGGGCCAACTAATGAAAAACTGTTTTTT
TRBJ1-5 TRBV20-1 few TRBD1 CSARGQGGRQPQHF TGCAGTGCTAGAGGACAGGGGGGAAGGCAGCCCCAGCATTTT
TRBJ1-2 TRBV18 few . CASSPETIYGYTF TGTGCCAGCTCACCGGAAACTATCTATGGCTACACCTTC
TRBJ2-1 TRBV29-1 . TRBD2 CSVPGPSGRALVNEQFF TGCAGCGTCCCCGGCCCCAGCGGGAGGGCCTTAGTGAATGAGCAGTTCTTC
TRBJ2-3 TRBV5-8 . TRBD2 CASSSQTFSGGDRYTQYF TGTGCCAGCAGCTCCCAAACCTTTAGCGGGGGCGATAGGTATACGCAGTATTTT
TRBJ2-1 TRBV9 few . CASSSVSIHNEQFF TGTGCCAGCAGCTCGGTTAGCATCCACAATGAGCAGTTCTTC
TRBJ2-1 TRBV3-1 . . CASSQEPGGRGSYNEQFF TGTGCCAGCAGCCAAGAGCCCGGGGGGCGGGGCTCCTACAATGAGCAGTTCTTC
TRBJ1-2 TRBV3-1 few TRBD1 CASSRGQGDGYTF TGTGCCAGCAGCCGGGGACAGGGTGATGGCTACACCTTC